The rows below give T cell receptor beta chains drawn from one sample of a study of T cell repertoires in cytomegalovirus infection. MiXCR, applied by TCRdb to the reads, yields one record per CDR3 protein. The repertoire holds fewer than 200,000 distinct CDR3 sequences, with approximately 15% as singletons. The sequencing input was PBMCs. These receptors came from a human donor in good health (CMV status not recorded). Some clones in this sample may be carry-over from other donors' samples. The CDR3 runs from the conserved cysteine through the conserved F or W. A D gene is named only where the DNA matches it firmly. Clone size is given for some rows only: seen once, a few or many times, or a class if the clone is expanded.

d_call	v_call	clone_size	cdr3_length	j_call	cdr3_aa	cdr3_nt
TRBD2	TRBV6-8	few	15	TRBJ2-7	CASSYGTSGKYEQYF	TGTGCCAGCAGTTACGGGACTAGCGGGAAGTACGAGCAGTACTTC
.	TRBV10-3	many	15	TRBJ2-5	CAISESSSAQETQYF	TGTGCCATCAGTGAGTCGTCTAGCGCCCAAGAGACCCAGTACTTC
.	TRBV10-3	once	16	TRBJ2-6	CAILRVTASGANVLTF	TGTGCCATCCTTAGGGTGACGGCCTCTGGGGCCAACGTCCTGACTTTC
TRBD1	TRBV7-9	many	14	TRBJ2-1	CASSAQTGGNEQFF	TGTGCCAGCAGCGCCCAGACAGGGGGCAATGAGCAGTTCTTC
.	TRBV19	many	15	TRBJ1-1	CASSIAPRQNTEAFF	TGTGCCAGTAGTATAGCGCCGAGGCAAAACACTGAAGCTTTCTTT
.	TRBV10-1	few	14	TRBJ1-5	CASSDTGSEQPQHF	TGCGCCAGCAGTGACACAGGGTCTGAGCAGCCCCAGCATTTT
.	TRBV12-3/TRBV12-4	.	15	TRBJ1-1	CASSFFQGRLTEAFF	TGTGCCAGCAGTTTTTTTCAGGGGCGACTCACTGAAGCTTTCTTT
.	TRBV28	.	16	TRBJ1-5	CASSYRQGMRRQPQHF	TGTGCCAGCAGTTATAGGCAGGGGATGAGGAGGCAGCCCCAGCATTTT
TRBD1	TRBV4-2	many	16	TRBJ2-5	CASSQAKGAYQETQYF	TGTGCCAGCAGCCAAGCGAAGGGGGCGTACCAAGAGACCCAGTACTTC
TRBD1	TRBV5-1	few	15	TRBJ2-7	CASSSTGGPAYEQYF	TGCGCCAGCAGCTCGACAGGGGGTCCCGCCTACGAGCAGTACTTC